This passage covers 15 T cell receptor beta chains from one sample sequenced in a study of T cells in Graves' hyperthyroidism and ophthalmopathy. Authors of the study amplified TCR beta CDR3 regions from RNA transcripts. The HTBI primer set served for first-round RT-PCR of the TCR CDR3. TCRdb itself ran the multiplex PCR reads through MiXCR, one entry per CDR3 protein. The table has 300,000 to 450,000 distinct CDR3 sequences, around a sixth seen once. The sequencing sample was made of blood. Source of these receptors: a woman between 35 and 50 years old with Graves' ophthalmopathy.

This clonotype was recorded at least ten times. V usage is TRBV6-2 or TRBV6-3 and J usage is TRBJ2-7, with 9 nucleotides matching TRBD1. CDR3 length equals 14 residues. Germline assignment: CDR1 MNHEY and CDR2 SVGEGT. V was clipped by 6 bases and J by 3 bases; unmatched bases: 6. CDR3 in DNA: TGTGCCAGCAGCCGGACAGGGGATTACTACGAGCAGTACTTC. Translation: CASSRTGDYYEQYF.

This clonotype was observed at least ten times. This sequence joins TRBV28 and TRBJ1-5; D is uncertain. With 1 base removed from V and 0 bases from J, the gap between germline ends came to 7 bases. The CDR3 spans 15 residues. The germline gives CDR1 MDHEN, CDR2 SYDVKM. This CDR3 is CASSLLSNSNQPQHF. In DNA, the CDR3 is TGTGCCAGCAGTTTATTAAGCAATAGCAATCAGCCCCAGCATTTT.

At least ten counts were recorded for this clonotype. The genes are TRBV19 and TRBJ1-5, with a possible D match to TRBD1 (6 bases). There are 15 residues in the CDR3. The germline gives CDR1 LNHDA, CDR2 SQIVND (reference sequence). Trimming took 6 bases from V and 4 from J, leaving 16 bases between them. CDR3 region: CASRREDSRNQPQHF. Here the CDR3 DNA reads TGTGCCAGTAGGAGAGAGGACAGCCGTAATCAGCCCCAGCATTTT. Based on the CDR3 plus reference TRBV19 and TRBJ1-5, the full variable domain is DGGITQSPKYLFRKEGQNVTLSCEQNLNHDAMYWYRQDPGQGLRLIYYSQIVNDFQKGDIAEGYSVSREKKESFPLTVTSAQKNPTAFYLCASRREDSRNQPQHFGDGTRLSIL.

This clonotype was counted many times. The rearrangement links TRBV6-1 to TRBJ1-2; 8 nucleotides match TRBD1. Germline V CDR1 and CDR2: MNHNS, SASEGT. The CDR3 has 16 residues. Trimming took 4 bases from V and 2 from J; bases not matched to a gene: 9. CDR3: CASSVQDQGANYGYTF. CDR3 DNA: TGTGCCAGCAGTGTTCAAGATCAGGGGGCAAACTATGGCTACACCTTC.

The chain has TRBV16 and TRBJ1-1, with D possibly being TRBD1 (5 bases). The V gene's germline CDR1 is KGHSY and CDR2 FQNENV. The CDR3 has 15 amino acids. V lost 3 bases, J lost 3 bases, and 14 bases lay in between. The CDR3 protein is CASSQSRRGDTEAFF. CDR3 sequence (DNA): TGTGCCAGCAGCCAGTCTCGGAGAGGGGACACTGAAGCTTTCTTT. The complete variable domain, with remaining parts taken from reference TRBV16 and TRBJ1-1, reads GEEVAQTPKHLVRGEGQKAKLYCAPIKGHSYVFWYQQVLKNEFKFLISFQNENVFDETGMPKERFSAKCLPNSPCSLEIQATKLEDSAVYFCASSQSRRGDTEAFFGQGTRLTVV.

In this sample, this clonotype turned up many times. J is TRBJ2-5 and V is TRBV7-2; 12 nucleotides agree with TRBD2. CDR1 SGHTA and CDR2 FQGNSA come from the germline V gene. The CDR3 is 16 residues long. The J segment lost 3 bases and the V segment lost 5 bases, leaving 7 bases of the junction unmatched. This CDR3 is CASSLGLAGSKETQYF. CDR3 DNA sequence: TGTGCCAGCAGCCTTGGACTAGCGGGATCGAAAGAGACCCAGTACTTC. Full variable domain (remainder filled in from reference TRBV7-2 and TRBJ2-5): GAGVSQSPSNKVTEKGKDVELRCDPISGHTALYWYRQSLGQGLEFLIYFQGNSAPDKSGLPSDRFSAERTGGSVSTLTIQRTQQEDSAVYLCASSLGLAGSKETQYFGPGTRLLVL.

This clonotype showed up many times. The chain carries TRBV20-1 and TRBJ2-1; TRBD2 matches 13 bases. With V trimmed by 6 bases and J by 1 base, 18 bases remained unmatched. The CDR3 length is 20 residues. Germline CDR1 DFQATT, CDR2 SNEGSKA (reference sequence). This CDR3 reads CSARTSGLAGLADSYNEQFF. The DNA of the CDR3 is TGCAGTGCCCGCACTTCGGGACTAGCGGGGTTGGCTGATTCCTACAATGAGCAGTTCTTC.

Ten or more counts support this clonotype. CDR3 nucleotides: TGTGCCAGCAGCTTACTTAGAGAGACCCAGTACTTC. The encoded protein is CASSLLRETQYF. The chain is built from TRBV7-2 and TRBJ2-5; D is undetermined. Germline CDR1 is SGHTA and CDR2 is FQGNSA. CDR3 length equals 12 residues. V was shortened by 2 bases and J by 4 bases, with 5 bases between the two germline ends.

This clonotype was observed at least ten times. The CDR3, as DNA: TGTGCCAGCAGTTTACGGGACGGGTTATACGAGCAGTACTTC. This gives the protein CASSLRDGLYEQYF. The chain is built from TRBV28 and TRBJ2-7; perhaps D is TRBD1 or TRBD2 (5 bases each). Deletions cut 2 bases from V and 4 bases from J, with 12 bases between. The CDR3 is 14 residues long. Germline V gives CDR1 MDHEN, CDR2 SYDVKM.

At least ten counts were recorded for this clonotype. The chain uses TRBV28 and TRBJ2-2; unclear D gene. Trimming took 8 bases from V and 4 from J, leaving 14 bases between them. CDR1 and CDR2 from the germline V gene are MDHEN and SYDVKM. The CDR3 has 14 residues. CDR3 residues: CASRERALTGELFF. DNA for the CDR3: TGTGCCAGCCGAGAAAGGGCCCTCACCGGGGAGCTGTTTTTT. Using reference TRBV28 and TRBJ2-2 for the parts outside the CDR3, the full variable domain is DVKVTQSSRYLVKRTGEKVFLECVQDMDHENMFWYRQDPGLGLRLIYFSYDVKMKEKGDIPEGYSVSREKKERFSLILESASTNQTSMYLCASRERALTGELFFGEGSRLTVL.

This clonotype was seen at least ten times. The chain couples TRBV10-2 to TRBJ2-7; the match to TRBD2 covers 11 bases. The CDR3 consists of 15 residues. Germline CDR1 is WSHSY and CDR2 is SAAADI. Trimming took 5 bases from V and 5 from J; bases not matched to a gene: 8. In DNA, the CDR3 is TGCGCCAGCAGTCCCCGACTAGCGGGGAGGGACGAGCAGTACTTC. It yields the protein CASSPRLAGRDEQYF.

This clonotype appeared many times. The rearrangement joins TRBV7-2 to TRBJ1-1; D perhaps matches TRBD1 (5 bases). The CDR3 is 14 amino acids. The germline CDR1 and CDR2 sequences are SGHTA and FQGNSA. Trimming removed 1 base at V and 5 bases at J, with 11 bases between. CDR3 sequence: CASSLDWGVTEAFF. CDR3 sequence (DNA): TGTGCCAGCAGCTTAGATTGGGGGGTAACTGAAGCTTTCTTT.

This clonotype came up many times. This sequence joins TRBV15 and TRBJ1-1; possible D gene TRBD1, 5 bases. Per germline, CDR1 LNHNV and CDR2 YYDKDF (reference sequence). CDR3 size: 14 residues. V was shortened by 5 bases and J by 0 bases, with 10 bases between the two germline ends. Written as DNA, the CDR3 is TGTGCCACCAGCCGTAAAGGGGTGAACACTGAAGCTTTCTTT. Amino acid sequence: CATSRKGVNTEAFF.

This clonotype was counted many times. The chain carries TRBV3-1 and TRBJ1-3, with D perhaps TRBD1 (6 bases). Germline assignment: CDR1 LGHDT and CDR2 YNNKEL (reference sequence). This CDR3 region has 15 residues. V was cut by 6 bases and J by 0 bases, with 12 bases left in between. CDR3 sequence: CASSLDSRSGNTIYF. The CDR3 DNA is TGTGCCAGCAGTTTGGACAGCCGCTCTGGAAACACCATATATTTT.

This clonotype was seen ten or more times. An end of the junction does not agree with germline; a read error may underlie this. This chain links TRBV19 with TRBJ1-1; 8 bases line up with TRBD1. Germline-derived CDR1 and CDR2 are LNHDA and SQIVND (reference sequence). The CDR3 loop spans 15 amino acids. This CDR3 reads CASSHRTGWNAEAFF. The CDR3 DNA is TGTGCCAGTAGTCACAGGACAGGGTGGAACGCTGAAGCTTTCTTT. Filled out from reference TRBV19 and TRBJ1-1, the complete variable domain reads DGGITQSPKYLFRKEGQNVTLSCEQNLNHDAMYWYRQDPGQGLRLIYYSQIVNDFQKGDIAEGYSVSREKKESFPLTVTSAQKNPTAFYLCASSHRTGWNAEAFFGQGTRLTVV.